This TCR beta chain stems from a study of shared clonotypes between healthy human individuals (dated by TCRdb to 2018 to 2021). Describing the broader study: The cohort comprised a couple of women and a few men aged 18 to 49 years. Leukapheresis yielded between about 0.9 and 8.9 billion PBMCs per donor. To estimate repertoire size and how much clonotypes are shared between individuals, the study performed deep sequencing of blood TCR repertoires from 4 to 6 healthy adults. Different laboratories and diverse techniques were used to prepare libraries and sequence TCR repertoires, to increase sequencing depth and limit assay-specific biases. Beyond this particular receptor, the publication reports: Based on pairwise subsampling, the degree of clonotype sharing among donors was expected to be affected by sequencing depth. The genetic and exposure-history diversity represented was limited by the small number of donors. Sampling was limited to blood, and TCR repertoires in tissue likely differ from TCR repertoires in blood.

As to this clone: Its target antigen remains unknown. No base quality information exists; no much larger clone differs at one position.

TCR CDR3 regions were amplified from genomic DNA by multiplex PCR using the deep immunoSEQ assay. Extracted genomic DNA from each cell subset was distributed evenly across all wells of several immunoSEQ 96-well plates, and each plate was treated as a replicate. Each replicate PCR for unsorted PBMC received 300 to 350 ng genomic DNA, equal to 25,000 to 30,000 T cell genomes. Ten immunoSEQ deep assay plates were used to sequence the unsorted PBMC genomic DNA. Purified libraries were measured with a Qubit 3.0 fluorometer, size-checked on a Bioanalyzer 2100, and measured again with the KAPA Library Quantification kit. Each immunoSEQ 96-well plate was sequenced on its own single-read 150-cycle Illumina NextSeq 550 flow cell. As for the original processing: The immunoSEQ output contained only junctional sequences without quality scores, so filtering could not match that applied to full-length reads. Sequences were annotated with PyIR, a Python wrapper for IgBLAST v1.9, and V/J genes and CDR3 were assigned using IMGT germline references. Reads with weak V/J assignments (E-value above 1e-6), missing CDR3, stop codons, out-of-frame junctions, or ambiguous translated residues were removed. A V3J clonotype was defined by an identical inferred V gene, J gene, and CDR3 amino acid sequence. Percentage overlap between repertoires was calculated by dividing the number of shared unique clonotypes by the size of the smaller repertoire. Three approaches were used to assess repertoire richness: RTK rarefaction, the Chao1 estimator, and Recon v2.1 estimates of unobserved clonotypes. Held by TCRdb, this immuneACCESS table contains in-frame sequences only and omits some clones. Under half of the omission traces to an unresolved V gene where checked; the cause of the rest is unknown. For V, J and clone size, that table is used; D and trimming come from the DNA. The table for this sample lists about half a million clones; 60% to 80% of them were counted only once. The ten largest make up about 12% of the sample.

The donors were healthy, HIV-negative adults with no recently reported acute infections or vaccinations. All donors were Caucasian adults living in Nashville, Tennessee, USA. In the unsorted samples, some 100 million PBMCs were counted, and genomic DNA was extracted using the QIAamp DNA Blood Mini kit. After blood collection by leukapheresis, PBMCs were isolated using Ficoll-Histopaque density gradient centrifugation and then cryopreserved in the vapor phase of liquid nitrogen. V sheds 4 bases and J sheds 5 bases, leaving 14 bases between their ends. The CDR3 covers 14 residues, taking in both the cysteine and the phenylalanine. Only the CDR3 part of the read is kept: 42 bases, read in frame from the first base. For CDR1 and CDR2, the germline V gene (reference sequence) lists LNHDA and SQIVND.

This receptor was identified in a woman aged 40-49 years in good health. Some clones in this sample may be carry-over from other donors' samples. The sequenced material came from PBMCs. The chain links TRBV19 with TRBJ2-5; TRBD1 could be the D gene, as 6 bases match. The CDR3 region has the sequence CASSNSRGAETQYF. The bases read TGTGCCAGTAGTAACTCCAGGGGCGCGGAGACCCAGTACTTC.